This TCR beta chain was obtained from a study of T cells expressing NK-cell markers. Study-wide findings and caveats: Dominant NKG2C+ clonotypes accounted for about 1.0-8% of CD8+ T cells in several donors. The leading position in the CD3+CD56-NKG2C+ fraction of a handful of donors also went to these clonotypes. Whether expanded NKG2C-expressing T cell clones recognize HCMV is unknown.

From its re-call of the 5' RACE reads, TCRdb lists each CDR3 protein once, without DNA. The listing contains 150,000 to 200,000 distinct CDR3 sequences. As regards this clonotype: No antigen is known for it.

This CDR3 has 14 amino acids. Germline loops: CDR1 SGHRS, CDR2 YFSETQ. Sequenced material: blood T cells: a sorted CD56 or NKG2C T cell subset, CD4+ or CD8+ T cells, or bulk PBMC T cells (not recorded which). The chain combines TRBV5-1 with TRBJ2-3; TCRdb's D call of TRBD1 is untestable without DNA. The sequence derives from a woman between 18 and 70 years old in good health. The chain's CDR3 is CASSLAQGTDTQYF.